Listed here is a single TCR beta chain. The target antigen is unknown. Other DNA variants within this sample encode the same CDR3. CDR1 and CDR2 from the germline V gene are KGHSH and LQKENI. CDR3 size: 15 residues. V shed 3 bases, J shed 7 bases, and the junction held 5 bases outside the gene matches. This entry belongs to a study of shared clonotypes between healthy human individuals. For every subset, genomic DNA was evenly distributed across several immunoSEQ plates. TCRdb's copy holds only in-frame clones and misses some; the assay was immunoSEQ multiplex PCR. The sample consists of 950,000 to 1,100,000 clones, about 84% of them appearing once. Study conclusions and caveats: It was the non-shared clonotypes that had lower generation probabilities than clonotypes shared by all four donors.

This clonotype was obtained from a man younger than 35 in good health. Some clones in this sample may be carry-over from other donors' samples. The V call is TRBV18, the J call TRBJ2-1; 11 bases are a match to TRBD2. The sequenced sample consisted of memory CD4+ T cells from PBMCs. Subset indicated: CD45RA-negative fraction. The CDR3 nucleotides are TGTGCCAGCTCACCGGGACTAGCGGACCTGAATGAGCAGTTCTTC. Its protein is CASSPGLADLNEQFF.